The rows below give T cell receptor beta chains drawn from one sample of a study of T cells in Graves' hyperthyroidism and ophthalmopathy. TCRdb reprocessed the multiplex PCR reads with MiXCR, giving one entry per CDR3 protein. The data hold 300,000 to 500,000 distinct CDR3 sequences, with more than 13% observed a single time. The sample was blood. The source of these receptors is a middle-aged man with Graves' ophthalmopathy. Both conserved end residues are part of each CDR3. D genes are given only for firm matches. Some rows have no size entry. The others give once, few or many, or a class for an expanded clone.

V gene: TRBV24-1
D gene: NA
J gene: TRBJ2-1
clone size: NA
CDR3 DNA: TGTGCCACCAGTGATTTACCGAGTAAGAGGTACAATGAGCAGTTCTTC
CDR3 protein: CATSDLPSKRYNEQFF

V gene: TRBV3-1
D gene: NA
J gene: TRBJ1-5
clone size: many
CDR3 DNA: TGTGCCAGCAGCCAAGCGGCGGGCGGTAATCAGCCCCAGCATTTT
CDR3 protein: CASSQAAGGNQPQHF

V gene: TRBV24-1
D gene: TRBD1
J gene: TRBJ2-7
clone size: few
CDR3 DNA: TGTGCCACCAGTGAATCCGGGACAGGGGGTGACGAGCAGTACTTC
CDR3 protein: CATSESGTGGDEQYF

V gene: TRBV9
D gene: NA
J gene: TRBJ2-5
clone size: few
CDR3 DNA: TGTGCCAGCAGCGTCGATACAGGCACCCAAGAGACCCAGTACTTC
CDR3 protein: CASSVDTGTQETQYF

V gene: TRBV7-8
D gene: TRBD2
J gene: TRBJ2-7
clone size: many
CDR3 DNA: TGTGCCAGCAGCGCCACTAGCGGGAGGTCGGAAGAGCAGTACTTC
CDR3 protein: CASSATSGRSEEQYF

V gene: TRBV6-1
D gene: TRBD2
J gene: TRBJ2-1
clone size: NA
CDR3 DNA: TGTGCCAGCAGTCCGATGGCGGGGGGGTACAATGAGCAGTTCTTC
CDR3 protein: CASSPMAGGYNEQFF

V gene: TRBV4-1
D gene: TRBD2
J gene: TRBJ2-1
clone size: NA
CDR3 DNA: TGCGCCAGCAGCCAGGTGACTAGCGGGAGGGGGACCTACAATGAGCAGTTCTTC
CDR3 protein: CASSQVTSGRGTYNEQFF

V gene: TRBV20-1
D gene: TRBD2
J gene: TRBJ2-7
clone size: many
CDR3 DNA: TGCAGTGCTAGAGGCCGGCGGGAGGGCTCCTACGAGCAGTACTTC
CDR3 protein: CSARGRREGSYEQYF

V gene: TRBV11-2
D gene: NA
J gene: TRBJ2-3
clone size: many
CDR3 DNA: TGTGCCAGCAGCTTAACCTCATCTGGCGATACGCAGTATTTT
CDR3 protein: CASSLTSSGDTQYF

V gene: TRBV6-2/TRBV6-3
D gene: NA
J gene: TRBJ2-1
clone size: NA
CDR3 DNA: TGTGCCAGCAGGCGCCTCCGGGGGAGCTCCTACAATGAGCAGTTCTTC
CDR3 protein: CASRRLRGSSYNEQFF

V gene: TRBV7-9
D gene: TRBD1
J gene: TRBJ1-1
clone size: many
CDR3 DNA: TGTGCCAGCAGCGCGACAGGGGTGAACACTGAAGCTTTCTTT
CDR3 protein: CASSATGVNTEAFF

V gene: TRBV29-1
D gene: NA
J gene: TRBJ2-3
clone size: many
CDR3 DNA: TGCAGCGTGTCAGAGGATAGCACAGATACGCAGTATTTT
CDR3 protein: CSVSEDSTDTQYF

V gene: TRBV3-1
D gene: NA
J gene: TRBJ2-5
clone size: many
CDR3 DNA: TGTGCCTCCTGGGGGGCCGGGGAGACCCAGTACTTC
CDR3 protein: CASWGAGETQYF

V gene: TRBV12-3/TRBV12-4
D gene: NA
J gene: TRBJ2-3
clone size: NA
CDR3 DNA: TGTGCCAGCACCAGAGATGCGGGCCGCACAGATACGCAGTATTTT
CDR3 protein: CASTRDAGRTDTQYF

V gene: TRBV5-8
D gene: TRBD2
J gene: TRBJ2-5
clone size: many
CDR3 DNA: TGTGCCAGCAGGGAGCGGGGACAAGAGACCCAGTACTTC
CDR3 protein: CASRERGQETQYF

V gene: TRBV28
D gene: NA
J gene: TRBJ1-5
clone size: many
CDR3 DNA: TGTGCCAGCGCGGCGGGGTGGAATCAGCCCCAGCATTTT
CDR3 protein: CASAAGWNQPQHF

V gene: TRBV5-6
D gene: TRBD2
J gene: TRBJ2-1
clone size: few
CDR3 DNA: TGTGCCAGCAGACATGGATTGGTGAGCGGGAGCACCTCCTACAATGAGCAGTTCTTC
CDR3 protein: CASRHGLVSGSTSYNEQFF

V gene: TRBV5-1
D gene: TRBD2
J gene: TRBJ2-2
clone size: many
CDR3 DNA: TGCGCCAGCAGCTTCGCGACTAGCGAAACGGAGCTGTTTTTT
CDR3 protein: CASSFATSETELFF

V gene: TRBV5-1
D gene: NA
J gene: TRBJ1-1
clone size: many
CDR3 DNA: TGCGCCAGCACCCACGGCGGTAGACCTGAAGCTTTCTTT
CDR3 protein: CASTHGGRPEAFF

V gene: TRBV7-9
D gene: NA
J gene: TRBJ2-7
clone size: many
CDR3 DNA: TGTGCCAGCAGCTCGGACAGTAACTCCTACGAGCAGTACTTC
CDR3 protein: CASSSDSNSYEQYF

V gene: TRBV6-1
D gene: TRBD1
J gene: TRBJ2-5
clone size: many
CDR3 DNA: TGTGCCAGCAGGGGGTTTGACAGGGGAGAGACCCAGTACTTC
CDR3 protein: CASRGFDRGETQYF

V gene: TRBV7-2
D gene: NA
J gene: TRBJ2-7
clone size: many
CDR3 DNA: TGTGCCAGCAGCCCCGAGCTGGTGGGCTCCTACGAGCAGTACTTC
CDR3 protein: CASSPELVGSYEQYF

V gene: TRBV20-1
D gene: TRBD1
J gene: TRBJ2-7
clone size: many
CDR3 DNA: TGCAGTGCTGGGGGACAGGGGGTCTCCTACGAGCAGTACTTC
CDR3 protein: CSAGGQGVSYEQYF

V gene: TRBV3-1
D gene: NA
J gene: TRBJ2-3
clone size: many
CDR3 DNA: TGTGCCAGCAGCCAAGATCCCCAGCGGAGCTACACAGATACGCAGTATTTT
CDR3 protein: CASSQDPQRSYTDTQYF

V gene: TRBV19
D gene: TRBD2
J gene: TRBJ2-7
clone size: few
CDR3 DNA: TGTGCCAGTACCGATAGCGGGAGTTATGAGCAGTACTTC
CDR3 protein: CASTDSGSYEQYF

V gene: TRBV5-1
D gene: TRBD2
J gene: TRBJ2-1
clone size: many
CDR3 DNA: TGCGCCAGCAGCTTGGTCGGGAGGGGGGGTGATGAGCAGTTCTTC
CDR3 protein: CASSLVGRGGDEQFF

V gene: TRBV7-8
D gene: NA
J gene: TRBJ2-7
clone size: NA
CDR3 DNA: TGTGCCAGCAGCTCCTACGCCCGTAAGGAGCAGTACTTC
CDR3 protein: CASSSYARKEQYF

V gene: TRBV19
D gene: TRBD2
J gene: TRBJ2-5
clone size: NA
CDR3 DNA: TGTGCCAGTAGTATCACCTCAGTAGGCGGGAGACTCCTTCAAGAGACCCAGTACTTC
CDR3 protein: CASSITSVGGRLLQETQYF

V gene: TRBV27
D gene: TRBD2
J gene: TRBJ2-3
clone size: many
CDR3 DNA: TGTGCCAGCAGGCCCGGGACTAGCGGTACTACTGGAGGCACAGATACGCAGTATTTT
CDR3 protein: CASRPGTSGTTGGTDTQYF

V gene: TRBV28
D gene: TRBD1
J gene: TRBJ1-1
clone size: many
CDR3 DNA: TGTGCCAGCAGTCCGTCCGGGACAGGGGGGTATGCAGCTTTCTTT
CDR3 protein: CASSPSGTGGYAAFF

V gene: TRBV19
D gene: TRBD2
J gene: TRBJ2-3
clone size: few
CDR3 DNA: TGTGCCAGTAGTATAGCATCCCAGACTAGCGGGAGAACAGATACGCAGTATTTT
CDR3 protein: CASSIASQTSGRTDTQYF

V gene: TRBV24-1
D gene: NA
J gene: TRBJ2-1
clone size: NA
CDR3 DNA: TGTGCCACCACGGGCGGGGGCGAGAACTATGACAATGAGCAGTTCTTC
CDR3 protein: CATTGGGENYDNEQFF

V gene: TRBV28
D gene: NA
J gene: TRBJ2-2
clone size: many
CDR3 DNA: TGTGCCAGCAGTTTTTTAGCTGGGGAGCTGTTTTTT
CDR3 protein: CASSFLAGELFF

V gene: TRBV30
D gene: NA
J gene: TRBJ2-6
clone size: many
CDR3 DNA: TGTGCCTGGAGGGTCTCTGGGGCCAACGTCCTGACTTTC
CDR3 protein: CAWRVSGANVLTF

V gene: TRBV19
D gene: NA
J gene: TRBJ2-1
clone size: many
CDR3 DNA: TGTGCCAGTATGCACAGATCCTACAATGAGCAGTTCTTC
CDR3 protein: CASMHRSYNEQFF

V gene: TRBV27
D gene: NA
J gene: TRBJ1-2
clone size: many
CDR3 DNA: TGTGCCAGCAGTCCCGGGGCTAGCTATGGCTACACCTTC
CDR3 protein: CASSPGASYGYTF

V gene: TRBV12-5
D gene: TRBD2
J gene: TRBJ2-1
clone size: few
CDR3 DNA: TGTGCTAGTGGTTTGGTCCTCGGGTCGGGACTAGCGGCAGACAATGAGCAGTTCTTC
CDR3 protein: CASGLVLGSGLAADNEQFF

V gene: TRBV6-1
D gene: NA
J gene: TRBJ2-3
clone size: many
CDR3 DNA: TGTGCCAGCAGTTTCGACGGAACAGATACGCAGTATTTT
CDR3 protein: CASSFDGTDTQYF

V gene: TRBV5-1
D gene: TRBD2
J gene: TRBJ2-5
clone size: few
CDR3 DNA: TGCGCCAGCTCAATCATAGCGGGCCCTGCGGGGACCCAGTACTTC
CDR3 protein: CASSIIAGPAGTQYF

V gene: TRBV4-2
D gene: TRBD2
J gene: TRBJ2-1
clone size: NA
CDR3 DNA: TGTGCCAGCAGCCAAGAGTCTAGCGGGGGACGGCCCTCCCATTCCTACAATGAGCAGTTCTTC
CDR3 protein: CASSQESSGGRPSHSYNEQFF

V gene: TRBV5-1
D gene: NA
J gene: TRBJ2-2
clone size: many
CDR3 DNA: TGCGCCAGCACGCGGGCCCAGAACACCGGGGAGCTGTTTTTT
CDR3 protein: CASTRAQNTGELFF

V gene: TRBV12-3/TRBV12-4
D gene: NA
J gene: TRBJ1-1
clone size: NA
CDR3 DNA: TGTGCCAGCAGCAGGGTAAGGACTGAAGCTTTCTTT
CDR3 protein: CASSRVRTEAFF

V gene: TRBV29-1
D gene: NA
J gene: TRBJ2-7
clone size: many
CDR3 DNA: TGCAGCGCAGGACGGTCTACGGGAGAGCAGTACTTC
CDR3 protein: CSAGRSTGEQYF

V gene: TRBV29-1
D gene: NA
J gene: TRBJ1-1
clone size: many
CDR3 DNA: TGCAGCGTGGTTGAGGACACTGAAGCTTTCTTT
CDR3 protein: CSVVEDTEAFF

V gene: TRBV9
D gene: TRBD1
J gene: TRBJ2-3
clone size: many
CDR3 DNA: TGTGCCAGCAGCGCCGACAGGGTCGGCACAGATACGCAGTATTTT
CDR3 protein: CASSADRVGTDTQYF

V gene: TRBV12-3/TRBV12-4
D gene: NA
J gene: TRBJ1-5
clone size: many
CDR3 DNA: TGTGCCAGCAGTTTTCGCTGGGGAGATAGCAATCAGCCCCAGCATTTT
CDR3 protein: CASSFRWGDSNQPQHF

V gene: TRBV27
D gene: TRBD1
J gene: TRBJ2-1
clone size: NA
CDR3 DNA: TGTGCCACCTGGGACAGGTACAATGAGCAGTTCTTC
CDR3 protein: CATWDRYNEQFF

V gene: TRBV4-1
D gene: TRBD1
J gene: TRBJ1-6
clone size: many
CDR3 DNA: TGCGCCAGCAGCCACCGGACAGGGAGGAGTTCACCCCTCCACTTT
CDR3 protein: CASSHRTGRSSPLHF

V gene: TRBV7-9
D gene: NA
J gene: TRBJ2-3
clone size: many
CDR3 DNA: TGTGCCAGCAGCTCCGGGGAGAGCACAGATACGCAGTATTTT
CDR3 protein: CASSSGESTDTQYF

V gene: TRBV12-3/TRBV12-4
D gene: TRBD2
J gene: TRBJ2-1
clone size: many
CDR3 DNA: TGTGCCAGCAGCCCACTTACTAGCGGGAGCTCCTACAATGAGCAGTTCTTC
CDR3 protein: CASSPLTSGSSYNEQFF